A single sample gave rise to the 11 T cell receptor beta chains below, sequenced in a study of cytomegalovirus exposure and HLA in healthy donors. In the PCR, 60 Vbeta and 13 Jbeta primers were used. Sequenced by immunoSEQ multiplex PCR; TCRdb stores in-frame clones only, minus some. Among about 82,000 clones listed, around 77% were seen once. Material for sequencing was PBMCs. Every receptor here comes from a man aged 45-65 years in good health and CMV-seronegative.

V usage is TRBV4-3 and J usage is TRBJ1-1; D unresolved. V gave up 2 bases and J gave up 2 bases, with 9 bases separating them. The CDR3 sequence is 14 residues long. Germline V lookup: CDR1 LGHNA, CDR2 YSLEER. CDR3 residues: CASSQPEINTEAFF. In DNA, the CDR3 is TGCGCCAGCAGCCAACCCGAGATCAACACTGAAGCTTTCTTT.

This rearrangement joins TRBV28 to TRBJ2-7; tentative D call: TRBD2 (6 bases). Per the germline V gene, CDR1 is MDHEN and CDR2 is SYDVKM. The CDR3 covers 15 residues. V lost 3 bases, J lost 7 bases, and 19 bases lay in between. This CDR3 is CASSLGGLGSEEQYF. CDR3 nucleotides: TGTGCCAGCAGTTTGGGAGGCCTGGGCTCGGAGGAGCAGTACTTC.

The CDR3 region is CASSLDAGYYGYTF. In nucleotides, the CDR3 is TGTGCCAGCAGCTTGGATGCAGGCTACTATGGCTACACCTTC. The chain carries TRBV5-5 and TRBJ1-2; D remains ambiguous. V lost 0 bases and J 3 bases, leaving 9 bases between the germline ends. This CDR3 comprises 14 residues. Germline V gives CDR1 SGHKS, CDR2 YYEKEE (reference sequence). Looking up the rest from reference TRBV5-5 and TRBJ1-2 gives the full variable domain: DAGVTQSPTHLIKTRGQQVTLRCSPISGHKSVSWYQQVLGQGPQFIFQYYEKEERGRGNFPDRFSARQFPNYSSELNVNALLLGDSALYLCASSLDAGYYGYTFGSGTRLTVV.

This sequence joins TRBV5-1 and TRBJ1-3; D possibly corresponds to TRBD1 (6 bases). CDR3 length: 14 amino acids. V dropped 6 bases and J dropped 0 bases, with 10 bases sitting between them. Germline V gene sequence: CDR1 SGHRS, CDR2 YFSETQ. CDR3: CASMGDNSGNTIYF. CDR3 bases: TGCGCCAGCATGGGGGACAACTCTGGAAACACCATATATTTT.

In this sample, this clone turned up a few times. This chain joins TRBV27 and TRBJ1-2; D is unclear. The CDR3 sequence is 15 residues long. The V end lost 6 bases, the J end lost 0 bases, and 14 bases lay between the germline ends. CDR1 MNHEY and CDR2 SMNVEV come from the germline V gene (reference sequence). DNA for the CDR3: TGTGCCAGCAGGCTAAAGGTGGAGACTAACTATGGCTACACCTTC. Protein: CASRLKVETNYGYTF.

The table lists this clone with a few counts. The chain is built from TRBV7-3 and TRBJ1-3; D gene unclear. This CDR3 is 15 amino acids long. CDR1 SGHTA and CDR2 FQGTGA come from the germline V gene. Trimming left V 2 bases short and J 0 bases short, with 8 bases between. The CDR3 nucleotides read TGTGCCAGCAGCTTATCCCCGAGCTCTGGAAACACCATATATTTT. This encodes CASSLSPSSGNTIYF.

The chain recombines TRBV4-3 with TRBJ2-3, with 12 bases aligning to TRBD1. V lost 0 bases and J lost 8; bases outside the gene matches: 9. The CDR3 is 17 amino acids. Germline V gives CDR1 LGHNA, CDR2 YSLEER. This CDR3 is CASSQEPGQGAKGTQYF. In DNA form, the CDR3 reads TGCGCCAGCAGCCAAGAACCGGGACAGGGGGCGAAGGGTACGCAGTATTTT.

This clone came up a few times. CDR3 region: CSVEDRGTQYF. The CDR3 coding sequence is TGCAGCGTTGAAGATCGGGGGACCCAGTACTTC. The genes are TRBV29-1 and TRBJ2-5; D might be TRBD2 (5 bases). V lost 0 bases to trimming and J lost 7 bases, with 6 bases between them. The CDR3 is 11 amino acids. Looked up from germline, CDR1 is SQVTM and CDR2 is ANQGSEA.

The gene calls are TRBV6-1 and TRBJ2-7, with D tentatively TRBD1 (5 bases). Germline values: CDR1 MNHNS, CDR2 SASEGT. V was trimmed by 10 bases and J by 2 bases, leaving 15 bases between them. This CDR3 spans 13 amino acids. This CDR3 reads CATQGPRAYEQYF. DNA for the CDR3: TGTGCCACCCAGGGCCCCCGGGCCTACGAGCAGTACTTC.

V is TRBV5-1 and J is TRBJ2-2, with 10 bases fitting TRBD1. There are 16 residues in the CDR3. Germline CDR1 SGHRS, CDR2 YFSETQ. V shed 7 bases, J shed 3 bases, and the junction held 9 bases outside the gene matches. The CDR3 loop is CASHRPTGGDTGELFF. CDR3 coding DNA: TGCGCCAGCCACCGTCCGACAGGGGGCGACACCGGGGAGCTGTTTTTT. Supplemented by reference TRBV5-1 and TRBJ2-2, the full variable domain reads KAGVTQTPRYLIKTRGQQVTLSCSPISGHRSVSWYQQTPGQGLQFLFEYFSETQRNKGNFPGRFSGRQFSNSRSEMNVSTLELGDSALYLCASHRPTGGDTGELFFGEGSRLTVL.

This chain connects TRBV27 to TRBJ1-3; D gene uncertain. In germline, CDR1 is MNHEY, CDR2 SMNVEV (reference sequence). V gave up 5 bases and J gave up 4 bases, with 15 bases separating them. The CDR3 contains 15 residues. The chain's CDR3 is CASSAWRGSGNTIYF. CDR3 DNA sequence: TGTGCCAGCAGTGCGTGGCGAGGCTCGGGAAACACCATATATTTT.